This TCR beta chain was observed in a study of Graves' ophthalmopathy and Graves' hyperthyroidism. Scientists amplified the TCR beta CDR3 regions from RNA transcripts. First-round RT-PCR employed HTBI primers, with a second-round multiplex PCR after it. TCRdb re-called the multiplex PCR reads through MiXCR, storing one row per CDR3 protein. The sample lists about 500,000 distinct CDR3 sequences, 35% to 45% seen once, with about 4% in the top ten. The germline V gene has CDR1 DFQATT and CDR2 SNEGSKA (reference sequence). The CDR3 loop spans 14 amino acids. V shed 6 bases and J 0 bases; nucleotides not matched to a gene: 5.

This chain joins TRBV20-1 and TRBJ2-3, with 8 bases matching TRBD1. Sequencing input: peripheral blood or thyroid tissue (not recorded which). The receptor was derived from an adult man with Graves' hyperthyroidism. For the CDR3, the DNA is TGCAGTGCGACTGACAGGGGAAGCACAGATACGCAGTATTTT. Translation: CSATDRGSTDTQYF.